A selection of T cell receptor beta chains follows, all from one sample in a study of blood T cell repertoires in COVID-19. Produced via immunoSEQ multiplex PCR; TCRdb's table is partial and in-frame only. The sample gives tens of thousands of clones, about 86% of which show up once; 20% to 25% is in the top ten. Sequencing was done on a sample of peripheral blood. All receptors derive from a woman of 80 years or more in a cohort sampled during active or convalescent COVID-19. CDR3s include the opening cysteine and the closing phenylalanine or tryptophan. The D gene is left open where the match is weak. Clone size appears in some rows only: once, few, many, or a class for an expanded clone.

j_call | clone_size | d_call | v_call | cdr3_nt | cdr3_aa
TRBJ1-1 | . | TRBD1 | TRBV12-3/TRBV12-4 | TGTGCCAGCACCGGGACAGGGAGGACTGAAGCTTTCTTT | CASTGTGRTEAFF
TRBJ2-5 | . | TRBD1 | TRBV5-1 | TGCGCCAGCAGCTCCTGGGACAGCGGAGAGACCCAGTACTTC | CASSSWDSGETQYF
TRBJ2-3 | . | . | TRBV24-1 | TGTGCCACCAGTGACCCATTAGCGCTAGGCGGCGCAGATACGCAGTATTTT | CATSDPLALGGADTQYF
TRBJ1-1 | . | TRBD1 | TRBV29-1 | TGCAGCGTTCGGTGGGGACAGGGGGCTACTGAAGCTTTCTTT | CSVRWGQGATEAFF
TRBJ2-3 | . | TRBD1 | TRBV10-2 | TGCGCCAGCAGTCATACAAAGCAGGGGGCGGCAGATACGCAGTATTTT | CASSHTKQGAADTQYF
TRBJ2-7 | . | . | TRBV7-8 | TGTGCCAGCAGCTGGGCGGGACCTCCCTCCTACGAGCAGTACTTC | CASSWAGPPSYEQYF
TRBJ2-7 | . | . | TRBV28 | TGTGCCAGCGGCCCCTACGAGCAGTACTTC | CASGPYEQYF
TRBJ1-4 | . | . | TRBV11-2 | TGTGCCAGCAGCTTAGGGGGAGGGTCTAATGAAAAACTGTTTTTT | CASSLGGGSNEKLFF
TRBJ2-2 | few | . | TRBV7-6 | TGTGCCAGCGGACGACTCGCCCAGGGGACCGGGGAGCTGTTTTTT | CASGRLAQGTGELFF
TRBJ1-4 | . | . | TRBV5-4 | TGTGCCAGCAGCACAGATGGCGGGGGAGAAAAACTGTTTTTT | CASSTDGGGEKLFF
TRBJ2-1 | . | TRBD2 | TRBV5-1 | TGCGCCAGCAGGGGGACTAGCGGGATCGTTGAGCAGTTCTTC | CASRGTSGIVEQFF
TRBJ2-1 | . | . | TRBV12-3/TRBV12-4 | TGTGCCAGCAGTTTGTCGCAGAACAATGAGCAGTTCTTC | CASSLSQNNEQFF
TRBJ2-2 | once | . | TRBV3-1/TRBV3-2 | TGTGCCAGCAGCCAAGTTTTGCGGAACGCGAACACCGGGGAGCTGTTTTTT | CASSQVLRNANTGELFF
TRBJ1-3 | . | . | TRBV7-8 | TGTGCCAGCAGCGCGGAACAGGGTTTTTCTGGAAACACCATATATTTT | CASSAEQGFSGNTIYF
TRBJ2-1 | . | . | TRBV15 | TGTGCCACCAGCAGAGGTAGCACCAACTCCTACAATGAGCAGTTCTTC | CATSRGSTNSYNEQFF
TRBJ1-5 | . | . | TRBV2 | TGTGCCAGCAGCCGGGACAATAAACAGCCCCAGCATTTT | CASSRDNKQPQHF
TRBJ2-1 | . | . | TRBV5-4 | TGTGCCAGCAGCCCGACTCAGGGAATTTACAATGAGCAGTTCTTC | CASSPTQGIYNEQFF
TRBJ2-3 | . | TRBD1 | TRBV24-1 | TGTGCCACCAGTGATGGGGACAGGGGGCGCAGGGCAGATACGCAGTATTTT | CATSDGDRGRRADTQYF
TRBJ2-1 | once | TRBD2 | TRBV19 | TGTGCCAGTCGAAGGGGACTAGCGGGAACCGCATCCTACAATGAGCAGTTCTTC | CASRRGLAGTASYNEQFF
TRBJ1-1 | . | TRBD1 | TRBV5-1 | TGCGCCAGCAGCTTGGCGGGACAGATAACATACGGTACTGAAGCTTTCTTT | CASSLAGQITYGTEAFF
TRBJ2-3 | . | . | TRBV10-3 | TGTGCCATCGGGGCGACAGATACGCAGTATTTT | CAIGATDTQYF
TRBJ1-5 | . | . | TRBV28 | TGTGCCAGTTCAGGGCCCCCTACGATACAGCCCCAGCATTTT | CASSGPPTIQPQHF
TRBJ1-4 | . | . | TRBV5-1 | TGCGCCAGCAGCTTAGTACAGGGAGCAGAAAAACTGTTTTTT | CASSLVQGAEKLFF
TRBJ2-5 | . | . | TRBV7-9 | TGTGCCAGCAGCTTGGGCGGCGGGACGGAGACCCAGTACTTC | CASSLGGGTETQYF
TRBJ1-5 | . | . | TRBV18 | TGTGCCAGCTCCCGCGACATGGATCAGCCCCAGCATTTT | CASSRDMDQPQHF
TRBJ2-1 | . | TRBD1 | TRBV5-6 | TGTGCCAGCAGCTTGGCTGGACAGGGAAGGTACAATGAGCAGTTCTTC | CASSLAGQGRYNEQFF
TRBJ2-1 | . | TRBD2 | TRBV24-1 | TGTGCCACCAGTGCTCCGGGCGGGAGCTCCTACAATGAGCAGTTCTTC | CATSAPGGSSYNEQFF
TRBJ1-5 | . | TRBD1 | TRBV20-1 | TGCAGTGCTAGTGTATCAGGGGGCCCAACTCAGCCCCAGCATTTT | CSASVSGGPTQPQHF
TRBJ2-1 | . | TRBD1 | TRBV19 | TGTGCCAGTACCCGACAGGGTCCGAGCTCCTACAATGAGCAGTTCTTC | CASTRQGPSSYNEQFF
TRBJ1-1 | . | TRBD1 | TRBV7-9 | TGTGCCAGCAGCCCCCGACAGGGTGGTTCTGAAGCTTTCTTT | CASSPRQGGSEAFF
TRBJ1-1 | . | . | TRBV7-2 | TGTGCCAGCAGTTGGGGGGGTAGAAACACTGAAGCTTTCTTT | CASSWGGRNTEAFF
TRBJ1-2 | . | TRBD1 | TRBV4-1 | TGCGCCAGCAGCCAAGTACGACAGGGGAGCTATGGCTACACCTTC | CASSQVRQGSYGYTF
TRBJ2-2 | . | . | TRBV7-8 | TGTGCCAGCAGCTTAGACCAACTCACCGGGGAGCTGTTTTTT | CASSLDQLTGELFF
TRBJ2-1 | few | . | TRBV7-9 | TGTGCCAGCAGCTTAGTCGAGGGCCGGGGAGAGCAGTTCTTC | CASSLVEGRGEQFF
TRBJ2-5 | . | . | TRBV5-1 | TGCGCCAGCAGCTCAGGGCTCCGTCAAGAGACCCAGTACTTC | CASSSGLRQETQYF
TRBJ1-2 | . | . | TRBV5-6 | TGTGCCAGCAGCTTCCCGGGGAGCGACTATGGCTACACCTTC | CASSFPGSDYGYTF
TRBJ1-6 | . | . | TRBV5-4 | TGTGCCAGCAGTCCGGGGGGTGAGAATTCACCCCTCCACTTT | CASSPGGENSPLHF
TRBJ2-4 | . | . | TRBV9 | TGTGCCAGCAGCAGTTTCACCCAGGGCGCTGGCAAAAACATTCAGTACTTC | CASSSFTQGAGKNIQYF
TRBJ2-4 | . | TRBD1 | TRBV18 | TGTGCCAGCTCACCACCCATCGGACAGGGAAAGCTAAACATTCAGTACTTC | CASSPPIGQGKLNIQYF
TRBJ1-4 | once | TRBD1 | TRBV6-1 | TGTGCCAGCAGTGAACAGGGGGGCCAGCTTCATGAAAAACTGTTTTTT | CASSEQGGQLHEKLFF
TRBJ1-1 | . | . | TRBV19 | TGTGCCAGTAGTATGCAGATGAACACTGAAGCTTTCTTT | CASSMQMNTEAFF
TRBJ2-1 | . | TRBD2 | TRBV7-3 | TGTGCCAGCAGCTTAGGCGGGAGCACCTACAATGAGCAGTTCTTC | CASSLGGSTYNEQFF
TRBJ2-7 | once | TRBD1 | TRBV28 | TGTGCCAGCAGCGCCGGGACAGGTCCCTACGAGCAGTACTTC | CASSAGTGPYEQYF
TRBJ1-2 | . | TRBD1 | TRBV5-1 | TGCGCCAGCAGCCTGACAGGGGGAGTGTACTATGGCTACACCTTC | CASSLTGGVYYGYTF
TRBJ2-1 | few | TRBD2 | TRBV18 | TGTGCCAGCTTCGGGACTAGCGGAGGGGCTTACAATGAGCAGTTCTTC | CASFGTSGGAYNEQFF
TRBJ1-2 | . | TRBD1 | TRBV5-1 | TGCGCCAGCAGCTTGGACAGGGGAACTAGTCTCGACTATGGCTACACCTTC | CASSLDRGTSLDYGYTF
TRBJ1-2 | . | . | TRBV20-1 | TGCAGCGCAGACGGGAGGTTTGGCTACACCTTC | CSADGRFGYTF
TRBJ2-3 | . | TRBD2 | TRBV24-1 | TGTGCCACCAGTCTAGCGGGAGTCACAGATACGCAGTATTTT | CATSLAGVTDTQYF
TRBJ2-7 | . | . | TRBV3-1/TRBV3-2 | TGTGCCAGCAGCCAAGGTCAAAACTCCTACGAGCAGTACTTC | CASSQGQNSYEQYF
TRBJ2-3 | . | TRBD2 | TRBV15 | TGTGCCACCCCCGGAAGGGGCGGGAGTAATGCAGATACGCAGTATTTT | CATPGRGGSNADTQYF
TRBJ1-5 | . | TRBD1 | TRBV3-1/TRBV3-2 | TGTGCCAGCAGCCCGTGGACAGGGGGCGCGGTTCAGCCCCAGCATTTT | CASSPWTGGAVQPQHF
TRBJ1-1 | few | . | TRBV18 | TGTGCCAGCTCACCATACGGAGGATTCAACACTGAAGCTTTCTTT | CASSPYGGFNTEAFF
TRBJ2-1 | . | . | TRBV30 | TGTGCCTGGAGCACTAGCATCAATGAGCAGTTCTTC | CAWSTSINEQFF